This entry lists 9 T cell receptor beta chains sequenced from one sample in a study of blood T cell repertoires in COVID-19. Clones were sequenced by immunoSEQ multiplex PCR, and TCRdb holds only the in-frame ones, with some missing. The sample lists about 63,000 clones; around 87% were seen once. Material for sequencing was peripheral blood. The source of these receptors is a man aged 45-65 years with active COVID-19.

J is TRBJ2-3 and V is TRBV24-1, with 8 positions matching TRBD2. The CDR3 runs to 15 residues. Germline CDR1 reads KGHDR; CDR2 reads SFDVKD. The trim removed 10 bases at V and 2 bases at J, leaving 10 bases unmatched. CDR3 in amino acids: CATGESGSVTDTQYF. The CDR3 coding sequence is TGTGCCACAGGAGAGAGCGGGAGTGTCACAGATACGCAGTATTTT.

This clone has just a few counts. The genes are TRBV27 and TRBJ2-7; 10 nucleotides agree with TRBD2. CDR1 and CDR2 (germline): MNHEY, SMNVEV (reference sequence). The junction had 5 bases not matched to a gene; V was cut back by 0 bases and J by 3 bases. CDR3 length: 16 amino acids. The CDR3 DNA reads TGTGCCAGCAGTTTATCGCCACTAGCGGGACTCTACGAGCAGTACTTC. Amino acid sequence: CASSLSPLAGLYEQYF.

The V call is TRBV11-3, the J call TRBJ2-7; D not resolved. This CDR3 is built from 14 residues. Per germline, CDR1 SGHNT and CDR2 YENEEA. Trimming removed 5 bases from V and 0 bases from J, with 11 bases in between. This CDR3 reads CASSRSRLSYEQYF. DNA of the CDR3: TGTGCCAGCAGCCGTTCGAGACTCTCCTACGAGCAGTACTTC.

This clone has just one count. The chain joins TRBV28 to TRBJ2-7; tentative D call: TRBD2 (6 bases). The length of the CDR3 is 12 residues. The germline V gene has CDR1 MDHEN and CDR2 SYDVKM. The V and J ends lost 10 bases and 7 bases respectively, with 17 bases between them. The CDR3 coding sequence is TGTGCCACCGACGTGGGCCGGGGGGAGCAGTACTTC. This codes for CATDVGRGEQYF.

In DNA, the CDR3 is TGTGCCAGCTCACCAAAAGAGGGTCTCTACACCTTC. Its protein product is CASSPKEGLYTF. The chain combines TRBV18 with TRBJ1-2; D unclear. Germline lookup yields CDR1 KGHSH and CDR2 LQKENI. The V gene lost 2 bases and the J gene lost 10 bases, with 11 bases spanning the gap. The CDR3 sequence is 12 residues long.

The J gene is TRBJ1-5, the V gene TRBV7-2; D may be TRBD1 (5 bases). V lost 5 bases, J lost 1 base, and 15 bases lay in between. Germline V gives CDR1 SGHTA, CDR2 FQGNSA. The CDR3 loop spans 16 amino acids. The CDR3 loop reads CASSPGRAGSNQPQHF. CDR3 nucleotides: TGTGCCAGCAGCCCGGGCAGGGCTGGGAGCAATCAGCCCCAGCATTTT.

The chain links TRBV5-6 to TRBJ1-2; 9 nucleotides match TRBD1. This CDR3 has 14 residues. Germline values: CDR1 SGHDT, CDR2 YYEEEE. V was clipped by 4 bases and J by 7 bases; unmatched bases: 8. The CDR3 spells CASSRKDRGGGYTF. As DNA, the CDR3 is TGTGCCAGCAGCCGAAAGGACAGGGGAGGTGGCTACACCTTC.

The chain uses TRBV4-2 and TRBJ2-1; 8 bases are a match to TRBD2. The CDR3 has 16 amino acids. The V gene end was trimmed by 2 bases and the J gene end by 6 bases; junction bases not matched to a gene: 9. Germline loops: CDR1 LGHNA, CDR2 YNFKEQ. DNA of the CDR3: TGTGCCAGCAGCCAAAGGGCGACTAGCGAAGGCAATGAGCAGTTCTTC. Translated: CASSQRATSEGNEQFF.

The genes are TRBV7-2 and TRBJ1-2; 7 bases line up with TRBD1. The CDR3 is made up of 12 amino acids. J was trimmed by 7 bases and V by 5 bases; bases with no gene match: 4. The germline V gene has CDR1 SGHTA and CDR2 FQGNSA. CDR3 nucleotides: TGTGCCAGCAGCCACTACAGGGGTGGCTACACCTTC. As protein: CASSHYRGGYTF.